Presented here are 18 T cell receptor beta chains from one specimen sequenced in a study of cytomegalovirus exposure and HLA in healthy donors. PCR involved 60 Vbeta and 13 Jbeta primers. Data came from immunoSEQ multiplex PCR; TCRdb stores just in-frame clones and leaves some out. The table records about 190,000 clones, around 85% of them present only once. The sequencing sample was made of PBMCs. Source of these receptors: a middle-aged man in good health and CMV-seronegative.

The rearrangement links TRBV5-1 to TRBJ1-4, with D tentatively TRBD1 (5 bases). Germline V gene lookup returns CDR1 SGHRS and CDR2 YFSETQ. V was clipped by 4 bases and J by 4 bases, with 8 bases between them. The CDR3 is made up of 13 amino acids. The CDR3 nucleotides read TGCGCCAGCAGCAGGGGATATAATGAAAAACTGTTTTTT. Its protein product is CASSRGYNEKLFF.

The chain links TRBV10-3 to TRBJ1-2; D is undetermined. The CDR3 is made up of 14 amino acids. Germline V lookup: CDR1 ENHRY, CDR2 SYGVKD. Trimming stripped 6 bases from V and 8 bases from J, with 19 bases between. CDR3 protein: CAISPDFTRSGYTF. The CDR3 DNA reads TGTGCCATCAGCCCGGACTTTACCCGGAGCGGCTACACCTTC.

With respect to this clone: At one end, the junction sequence differs from germline, possibly due to a read error. The chain combines TRBV6-1 with TRBJ2-2; D not certain. CDR1 is MNHNS, CDR2 SASEGT, per germline. The CDR3 consists of 12 residues. CDR3 loop: CASSEGRGELFF. The CDR3 DNA follows: TGTGCCAGCAGCGAAGGCAGGGGGGAGCTGTTTTTT.

This clone showed up just a few times. This rearrangement joins TRBV27 to TRBJ2-7, with D perhaps matching TRBD1 (6 bases). The CDR3 consists of 10 residues. Trimming took off 1 base at V and 13 bases at J, with 8 bases between the two ends. CDR1 is MNHEY and CDR2 is SMNVEV in the germline V gene (reference sequence). CDR3 region: CASSLWTDYF. CDR3 sequence (DNA): TGTGCCAGCAGTTTATGGACAGATTACTTC.

This chain's CDR3 is CATSRGPASGDYEQYF. The CDR3, as DNA: TGTGCCACCAGCAGAGGCCCGGCTAGCGGGGATTACGAGCAGTACTTC. This sequence joins TRBV15 and TRBJ2-7; the match to TRBD2 covers 9 bases. Per germline, CDR1 LNHNV and CDR2 YYDKDF (reference sequence). The CDR3 runs to 16 residues. The J segment lost 4 bases and the V segment lost 1 base, leaving 8 bases of the junction unmatched. Complete variable domain (other parts from reference TRBV15 and TRBJ2-7): DAMVIQNPRYQVTQFGKPVTLSCSQTLNHNVMYWYQQKSSQAPKLLFHYYDKDFNNEADTPDNFQSRRPNTSFCFLDIRSPGLGDTAMYLCATSRGPASGDYEQYFGPGTRLTVT.

J is TRBJ2-5 and V is TRBV15; a possible D gene is TRBD2 (6 bases). Trimming cost V 2 bases and J 4 bases, with 23 bases left between them. Germline CDR1 and CDR2: LNHNV and YYDKDF (reference sequence). CDR3 size: 18 residues. CDR3 coding DNA: TGTGCCACCAGCAGATTCTACCCCTCGGCGGGACGCTCAGAGACCCAGTACTTC. Translating it yields CATSRFYPSAGRSETQYF.

This chain joins TRBV30 and TRBJ1-6; maybe TRBD1 (6 bases). The CDR3 is made up of 15 amino acids. Germline values: CDR1 GTSNPN, CDR2 SVGIG (reference sequence). Trimming left V 3 bases short and J 4 bases short, with 13 bases between. As DNA, the CDR3 is TGTGCCTGGAGCCTCCAACAGGGTTATAATTCACCCCTCCACTTT. Protein sequence: CAWSLQQGYNSPLHF. Variable domain in full (rest from reference TRBV30 and TRBJ1-6): SQTIHQWPATLVQPVGSPLSLECTVEGTSNPNLYWYRQAAGRGLQLLFYSVGIGQISSEVPQNLSASRPQDRQFILSSKKLLLSDSGFYLCAWSLQQGYNSPLHFGNGTRLTVT.

This chain links TRBV19 with TRBJ1-1, with D tentatively TRBD1 (6 bases). The germline V and J ends were trimmed by 5 bases and 4 bases, with 14 bases remaining between them. Germline V CDR1 and CDR2: LNHDA, SQIVND (reference sequence). This CDR3 is 14 amino acids long. The CDR3 loop reads CASSYGTTITEAFF. As DNA, the CDR3 is TGTGCCAGTAGTTACGGGACAACTATCACTGAAGCTTTCTTT.

The chain has TRBV18 and TRBJ1-5; 12 bases line up with TRBD1. The CDR3 contains 18 residues. CDR1 and CDR2 (germline): KGHSH, LQKENI. With 6 bases clipped from V and 6 bases from J, the junction kept 15 bases outside the gene matches. DNA for the CDR3: TGTGCCAGCTCGCCAACTATGCCCGGGACAGGGGGCTTTCAGCCCCAGCATTTT. Its protein product is CASSPTMPGTGGFQPQHF. The full variable domain, its missing parts supplied by reference TRBV18 and TRBJ1-5, is NAGVMQNPRHLVRRRGQEARLRCSPMKGHSHVYWYRQLPEEGLKFMVYLQKENIIDESGMPKERFSAEFPKEGPSILRIQQVVRGDSAAYFCASSPTMPGTGGFQPQHFGDGTRLSIL.

This chain links TRBV19 with TRBJ1-1; TRBD1 matches at 11 bases. CDR1 and CDR2 (germline): LNHDA, SQIVND (reference sequence). J was trimmed by 4 bases and V by 4 bases; bases with no gene match: 5. This CDR3 has 15 residues. As DNA, the CDR3 is TGTGCCAGTAGTACCTGGGGGACAGGGGGCACTGAAGCTTTCTTT. Protein product: CASSTWGTGGTEAFF. Supplemented by reference TRBV19 and TRBJ1-1, the full variable domain reads DGGITQSPKYLFRKEGQNVTLSCEQNLNHDAMYWYRQDPGQGLRLIYYSQIVNDFQKGDIAEGYSVSREKKESFPLTVTSAQKNPTAFYLCASSTWGTGGTEAFFGQGTRLTVV.

The chain couples TRBV27 to TRBJ2-5; the match to TRBD1 covers 7 bases. TRBJ2-7 explains the end of the DNA better; the J call may be wrong. The CDR3 contains 14 residues. Germline V gene data show CDR1 as MNHEY and CDR2 as SMNVEV (reference sequence). As DNA, the CDR3 is TGTGCCAGCAGAAAGAACAGGGGACCCTACGAGCAGTACTTC. As protein: CASRKNRGPYEQYF.

J is TRBJ1-1 and V is TRBV6-5; D is undetermined. V gave up 4 bases and J gave up 0 bases, with 9 bases separating them. Germline CDR1 is MNHEY and CDR2 is SVGAGI. The CDR3 is 14 amino acids. The CDR3 DNA reads as TGTGCCAGCAGTTCAATCGGGGTGAACACTGAAGCTTTCTTT. Its translation: CASSSIGVNTEAFF.

V is TRBV7-9 and J is TRBJ2-1, with 9 bases that match TRBD1. Germline CDR1 SEHNR, CDR2 FQNEAQ (reference sequence). With 5 bases clipped from V and 3 bases from J, the junction kept 5 bases outside the gene matches. This CDR3 is built from 15 residues. Here the CDR3 DNA reads TGTGCCAGCAGCCTGACAGGGGGTGTCTACAATGAGCAGTTCTTC. As protein: CASSLTGGVYNEQFF.

This clone was observed once. The V and J genes are TRBV5-6 and TRBJ2-5; a possible D gene is TRBD2 (6 bases). Germline V gives CDR1 SGHDT, CDR2 YYEEEE. This CDR3 spans 13 amino acids. The V and J ends lost 3 bases and 7 bases respectively, with 13 bases between them. The CDR3 nucleotides are TGTGCCAGCAGCTCGACTAGTCCGGGGACCCAGTACTTC. Its translation: CASSSTSPGTQYF.

In DNA, the CDR3 is TGTGCCAGCAGCTCCGGACTCTCCGTGGATACGCAGTATTTT. Its protein product is CASSSGLSVDTQYF. This sequence joins TRBV7-3 and TRBJ2-3; perhaps TRBD2 as D (5 bases). CDR1 SGHTA and CDR2 FQGTGA come from the germline V gene. CDR3 length equals 14 residues. The V and J ends lost 4 bases and 6 bases respectively, with 14 bases between them.

The J gene is TRBJ2-7, the V gene TRBV30, with D possibly matching TRBD1 (6 bases). Trimming removed 3 bases from V and 2 bases from J, with 8 bases in between. The CDR3 length is 12 residues. The V gene's germline CDR1 is GTSNPN and CDR2 SVGIG (reference sequence). The CDR3: CAWRDSTYEQYF. Written as DNA, the CDR3 is TGTGCCTGGAGGGACAGTACCTACGAGCAGTACTTC.

The sample holds one count of this clone. The V call is TRBV7-2, the J call TRBJ2-5, with a possible D match to TRBD2 (5 bases). Germline V lookup: CDR1 SGHTA, CDR2 FQGNSA. This CDR3 is built from 13 residues. Trimming pared 6 bases from V and 5 bases from J, leaving 13 bases between. The CDR3, as DNA: TGTGCCAGCAGTCGGGGTGTACGGGAGACCCAGTACTTC. It encodes CASSRGVRETQYF.

The chain employs TRBV19 and TRBJ1-6; D is uncertain. The CDR3 has 14 residues. The germline V gene has CDR1 LNHDA and CDR2 SQIVND (reference sequence). V lost 1 base to trimming and J lost 8 bases, with 9 bases between them. CDR3 in amino acids: CASSIGGGYSPLHF. DNA of the CDR3: TGTGCCAGTAGTATAGGGGGAGGGTATTCACCCCTCCACTTT.